The 29 T cell receptor beta chains given below trace back to one sample, sequenced in a study of blood T cells in healthy people across ages. With a J-beta primer mix and a sample-barcoded 5' primer, a second PCR ran about 6 to 11 cycles. TCRdb re-called the 5' RACE reads through MiXCR, storing one row per CDR3 protein. The table has some 880,000 distinct CDR3 sequences, 36% seen once. Sequenced material: blood. Receptors were obtained from a man between 18 and 35 years old in good health.

This clonotype was detected only a few times. The chain combines TRBV10-3 with TRBJ1-1; a weak D match, TRBD1 (6 bases). The CDR3 totals 15 residues. From germline, CDR1 is ENHRY and CDR2 SYGVKD. V was pared by 6 bases and J by 6 bases, with 20 bases between. The CDR3 is CAIREASGGMAEAFF. The DNA for the CDR3 is TGTGCCATCAGGGAGGCGTCCGGGGGCATGGCTGAAGCTTTCTTT.

The rearrangement uses TRBV20-1 and TRBJ2-5, with 9 bases aligning to TRBD2. The CDR3 runs to 13 residues. J lost 1 base, V lost 3 bases, and 0 bases had no gene match. In germline, CDR1 is DFQATT, CDR2 SNEGSKA (reference sequence). The CDR3 sequence is CSASSGGQETQYF. As DNA, the CDR3 is TGCAGTGCTAGTAGCGGGGGCCAAGAGACCCAGTACTTC.

This clonotype was counted only a few times. The chain carries TRBV11-2 and TRBJ2-7; 13 positions agree with TRBD2. V trimming: 5 bases; J trimming: 2 bases; junction bases outside the gene matches: 0. Looked up from germline, CDR1 is SGHAT and CDR2 is FQNNGV. The CDR3 loop spans 14 amino acids. The DNA for the CDR3 is TGTGCCAGCAGCGGGACTAGCGGGACCTACGAGCAGTACTTC. As protein: CASSGTSGTYEQYF.

The chain employs TRBV4-1 and TRBJ2-5; D is undetermined. The CDR3 is made up of 15 amino acids. Trimming shortened V by 1 base and J by 1 base, and 10 bases separated the two germline ends. Looked up from germline, CDR1 is MGHRA and CDR2 is YSYEKL. In DNA, the CDR3 is TGCGCCAGCAGCCAAGGGGCGGCTAGCCAAGAGACCCAGTACTTC. This sequence encodes CASSQGAASQETQYF.

A note on this clonotype: One end of the junction fails to match germline, which may point to a read error. The chain uses TRBV4-2 and TRBJ2-3; tentative D call: TRBD2 (6 bases). Germline CDR1 reads LGHNA; CDR2 reads YNFKEQ. The length of the CDR3 is 16 residues. This chain's CDR3 is CVSSQRNGGGTDTQYF. CDR3 nucleotides: TGTGTCAGCAGCCAAAGGAACGGGGGTGGCACAGATACGCAGTATTTT.

This chain joins TRBV4-3 and TRBJ2-1; tentatively, D is TRBD2 (7 bases). Germline V CDR1 and CDR2: LGHNA, YSLEER. The V end lost 4 bases, the J end lost 7 bases, and 20 bases lay between the germline ends. This CDR3 has 16 amino acids. CDR3 sequence reads: CASSPENGGPRNEQFF. Written as DNA, the CDR3 is TGCGCCAGCAGCCCCGAGAACGGGGGGCCAAGAAATGAGCAGTTCTTC.

The table lists this clonotype with a few counts. This chain connects TRBV20-1 to TRBJ2-5; D unclear. CDR3 length equals 12 residues. Per germline, CDR1 DFQATT and CDR2 SNEGSKA (reference sequence). Trimming stripped 0 bases from V and 4 bases from J, with 6 bases between. The chain's CDR3 is CSARDRIETQYF. The CDR3 DNA is TGCAGTGCTAGAGATCGGATAGAGACCCAGTACTTC.

V is TRBV5-1 and J is TRBJ2-2; D is tentatively TRBD1 or TRBD2 (6 bases each). The CDR3 loop spans 15 amino acids. Trimming removed 3 bases from V and 6 bases from J, with 15 bases in between. Germline V lookup: CDR1 SGHRS, CDR2 YFSETQ. CDR3 residues: CASSYGGWFSGELFF. The CDR3 DNA is TGCGCCAGCAGCTACGGGGGCTGGTTCTCCGGGGAGCTGTTTTTT.

This clonotype was observed once. This sequence joins TRBV4-3 and TRBJ1-4; D remains ambiguous. Between the trimmed V and J ends, which lost 0 bases and 0 bases, there was a span of 17 bases. CDR3 length equals 19 residues. The germline gives CDR1 LGHNA, CDR2 YSLEER. The CDR3 is CASSQENFGVRTTNEKLFF. The CDR3 coding sequence is TGCGCCAGCAGCCAAGAAAATTTTGGGGTCAGAACAACTAATGAAAAACTGTTTTTT.

For this clonotype: With a much larger clone just one base away, this may be a read error. The V gene is TRBV25-1, the J gene TRBJ2-6, with D perhaps matching TRBD1 (5 bases). Germline V gives CDR1 MGHDK, CDR2 SYGVNS. The CDR3 loop spans 14 amino acids. CDR3 in amino acids: CASSDFSGANILTF. As DNA, the CDR3 is TGTGCCAGCAGTGACTTCTCTGGGGCCAACATCCTGACTTTC.

The chain recombines TRBV6-2 or TRBV6-3 with TRBJ2-1; 9 bases are a match to TRBD1. After removal of 3 bases from V and 7 bases from J, the junction contained 10 bases not matched to a gene. Germline-derived CDR1 and CDR2 are MNHEY and SVGEGT. CDR3 length equals 16 residues. In nucleotides, the CDR3 is TGTGCCAGCAGTTATACGGGGACAGGGATATTGAATGAGCAGTTCTTC. It specifies CASSYTGTGILNEQFF.

This clonotype was counted many times. This sequence may be a read error, since a much larger clone differs from it by one base. The rearrangement joins TRBV10-3 to TRBJ1-2; TRBD1 aligns across 7 bases. Germline V lookup: CDR1 ENHRY, CDR2 SYGVKD. This CDR3 is built from 12 residues. V shed 6 bases, J shed 7 bases, and the junction held 5 bases outside the gene matches. The CDR3 DNA follows: TGTGCCATCAGGGAGGCAGGGGGTGGCTACACCTTC. It codes for CAIREAGGGYTF.

Note on this clonotype: The germline gene is not matched at one end of the junction; a read error may be the cause. This chain joins TRBV14 and TRBJ1-2; D is uncertain. The CDR3 sequence is 14 residues long. Per the germline V gene, CDR1 is SGHDN and CDR2 is FVKESK. In nucleotides, the CDR3 is TGTGCCAGCAACCAAAGCGGGCTGAACTATGGCTACACCTTC. This translates into CASNQSGLNYGYTF. Drawing the rest from reference TRBV14 and TRBJ1-2, the complete variable domain is EAGVTQFPSHSVIEKGQTVTLRCDPISGHDNLYWYRRVMGKEIKFLLHFVKESKQDESGMPNNRFLAERTGGTYSTLKVQPAELEDSGVYFCASNQSGLNYGYTFGSGTRLTVV.

The chain links TRBV27 to TRBJ1-2, with 9 bases lining up with TRBD1. The CDR3 spans 15 residues. Germline CDR1 and CDR2: MNHEY and SMNVEV (reference sequence). The trim removed 5 bases at V and 8 bases at J, leaving 12 bases unmatched. The CDR3 reads CASSPGPQGAKGYTF. Here the CDR3 DNA reads TGTGCCAGCAGTCCAGGCCCACAGGGGGCCAAGGGCTACACCTTC.

There are many counts of this clonotype. The chain employs TRBV12-3 or TRBV12-4 and TRBJ2-7; D may be TRBD2 (6 bases). V was cut by 6 bases and J by 2 bases, with 8 bases left in between. The CDR3 is 12 residues long. The CDR3 loop is CASSGGPYEQYF. The CDR3 DNA sequence: TGTGCCAGCAGCGGAGGGCCCTACGAGCAGTACTTC.

This clonotype was recorded a few times. The chain uses TRBV28 and TRBJ1-5, with a possible D match to TRBD1 (6 bases). This CDR3 contains 14 residues. V gave up 10 bases and J gave up 0 bases, with 13 bases separating them. Germline CDR1 is MDHEN and CDR2 is SYDVKM. CDR3 DNA: TGTGCCACCAAAGGGGGATATAGCAATCAGCCCCAGCATTTT. Its protein product is CATKGGYSNQPQHF.

The chain employs TRBV4-3 and TRBJ1-3; the D is unclear. Trimming stripped 0 bases from V and 0 bases from J, with 12 bases between. The germline gives CDR1 LGHNA, CDR2 YSLEER. The CDR3 contains 17 residues. CDR3 protein: CASSQDADRHSGNTIYF. The CDR3, as DNA: TGCGCCAGCAGCCAAGATGCGGATAGACACTCTGGAAACACCATATATTTT.

The genes are TRBV7-2 and TRBJ2-3, with D tentatively TRBD1 (6 bases). Trimming stripped 3 bases from V and 0 bases from J, with 10 bases between. This CDR3 is 15 amino acids long. Germline CDR1 is SGHTA and CDR2 is FQGNSA. CDR3 coding DNA: TGTGCCAGCAGCTTCTCACAGGGCAGCACAGATACGCAGTATTTT. This translates into CASSFSQGSTDTQYF.

V usage is TRBV5-1 and J usage is TRBJ2-5; 7 bases match TRBD2. The CDR3 extends over 16 amino acids. V lost 4 bases to trimming and J lost 1 base; unmatched junction nucleotides: 10. Germline V CDR1 and CDR2: SGHRS, YFSETQ. The CDR3 loop is CASSTLPTSAQETQYF. The DNA of the CDR3 is TGCGCCAGCAGCACCTTACCAACTAGCGCCCAAGAGACCCAGTACTTC.

This chain connects TRBV6-1 to TRBJ1-2; TRBD1 agrees at 9 bases. This CDR3 comprises 17 residues. CDR1 is MNHNS and CDR2 is SASEGT in the germline V gene. V dropped 7 bases and J dropped 8; count of bases not matched to a gene: 20. The DNA for the CDR3 is TGTGCCAGCAACCCAACGGTGATCGACAGGGGGATAGGAGGCTACACCTTC. Translated, it gives CASNPTVIDRGIGGYTF.

The chain employs TRBV5-1 and TRBJ1-1, with 7 bases lining up with TRBD1. With 0 bases clipped from V and 6 bases from J, the junction kept 5 bases outside the gene matches. Germline-derived CDR1 and CDR2 are SGHRS and YFSETQ. CDR3 length: 14 residues. The CDR3 sequence is CASSLGQGVSEAFF. The CDR3 nucleotides are TGCGCCAGCAGCTTGGGGCAGGGGGTCTCTGAAGCTTTCTTT.

This chain uses TRBV20-1 with TRBJ2-3; either TRBD1 or TRBD2 may supply D (5 bases each). The germline V and J ends were trimmed by 3 bases and 8 bases, with 24 bases remaining between them. The CDR3 covers 16 residues. The germline CDR1 and CDR2 sequences are DFQATT and SNEGSKA (reference sequence). CDR3 region: CSARGPPGSPVVTQYF. The DNA of the CDR3 is TGCAGTGCTAGGGGACCTCCGGGGTCCCCGGTGGTTACGCAGTATTTT.

V usage is TRBV29-1 and J usage is TRBJ2-1, with D perhaps being TRBD1 or TRBD2 (5 bases each). Trimming shortened V by 5 bases and J by 9 bases, and 11 bases separated the two germline ends. The CDR3 runs 11 residues. Germline V gives CDR1 SQVTM, CDR2 ANQGSEA. The CDR3 DNA is TGCAGCGTTAGGGACCTCGGTGAGCAGTTCTTC. This codes for CSVRDLGEQFF.

Of note for this clonotype: Sequence at one end of the junction differs from germline and may be a read error. The genes are TRBV12-3 or TRBV12-4 and TRBJ2-1, with 11 bases lining up with TRBD2. The CDR3 spans 14 residues. The CDR3: CAGSFTSGGYEQFF. For the CDR3, the DNA is TGTGCCGGCAGTTTTACTAGCGGGGGCTATGAGCAGTTCTTC.

The CDR3 coding sequence is TGTGCCAGCAGTATGGGGTTTGTGGCTGAAGCTTTCTTT. This encodes CASSMGFVAEAFF. V and J are TRBV6-2 or TRBV6-3 and TRBJ1-1; D is unresolved. V dropped 5 bases and J dropped 6 bases, with 13 bases sitting between them. CDR1 and CDR2 from the germline V gene are MNHEY and SVGEGT. The CDR3 is 13 residues long.

The chain links TRBV29-1 to TRBJ1-2; D remains unclear. The germline V and J ends were trimmed by 5 bases and 8 bases, with 15 bases remaining between them. Germline-derived CDR1 and CDR2 are SQVTM and ANQGSEA. The length of the CDR3 is 12 residues. CDR3: CSVQPDTTGYTF. The DNA of the CDR3 is TGCAGCGTTCAACCTGACACTACCGGCTACACCTTC.

The chain is built from TRBV25-1 and TRBJ2-1; a weak D match, TRBD2 (7 bases). The CDR3 has 15 amino acids. V was trimmed by 5 bases and J by 7 bases, leaving 18 bases between them. The germline gives CDR1 MGHDK, CDR2 SYGVNS. The CDR3: CASSWGGLTGNEQFF. CDR3 bases: TGTGCCAGCAGTTGGGGGGGCTTAACAGGGAATGAGCAGTTCTTC.

This clonotype appeared once. The chain employs TRBV29-1 and TRBJ2-3; D could derive from TRBD1 or TRBD2 (6 bases each). The V and J ends lost 2 bases and 2 bases respectively, with 23 bases between them. Germline-derived CDR1 and CDR2 are SQVTM and ANQGSEA. The CDR3 is made up of 18 amino acids. The CDR3 DNA sequence: TGCAGCGTTGAAAGGGGGGCGCACCGCGAACCCTACACAGATACGCAGTATTTT. It is translated as CSVERGAHREPYTDTQYF.

The genes are TRBV12-3 or TRBV12-4 and TRBJ2-7, with 8 bases fitting TRBD2. The J segment lost 1 base and the V segment lost 1 base, leaving 6 bases of the junction unmatched. The CDR3 consists of 16 residues. For the CDR3, the DNA is TGTGCCAGCAGTTTAGGACACGGGGGGGAGTCCTACGAGCAGTACTTC. Protein sequence: CASSLGHGGESYEQYF.